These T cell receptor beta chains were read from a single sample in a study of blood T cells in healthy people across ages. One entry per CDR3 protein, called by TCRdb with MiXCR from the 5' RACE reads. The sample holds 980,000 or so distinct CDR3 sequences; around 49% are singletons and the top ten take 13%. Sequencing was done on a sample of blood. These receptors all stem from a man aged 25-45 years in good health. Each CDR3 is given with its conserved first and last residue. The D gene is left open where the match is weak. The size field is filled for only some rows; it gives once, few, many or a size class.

CDR3: CASSQEEGSEGPLHF
DNA: TGCGCCAGCAGCCAAGAGGAAGGTTCCGAGGGGCCCCTCCACTTT
V: TRBV4-1
size: NA
D: NA
J: TRBJ1-6

CDR3: CAISAAGETQFF
DNA: TGTGCCATCAGTGCGGCGGGAGAGACCCAGTTCTTC
V: TRBV10-3
size: NA
D: TRBD2
J: TRBJ2-1

CDR3: CASSYGTSGAVTHEQFF
DNA: TGTGCCAGCAGTTACGGGACTAGCGGGGCTGTGACCCATGAGCAGTTCTTC
V: TRBV6-2/TRBV6-3
size: NA
D: TRBD2
J: TRBJ2-1

CDR3: CATSDLRRDLSGANVLTF
DNA: TGTGCCACCAGTGATTTGCGCAGGGATCTCTCTGGGGCCAACGTCCTGACTTTC
V: TRBV24-1
size: NA
D: NA
J: TRBJ2-6

CDR3: CASSIIGRGPPNEQFF
DNA: TGTGCCAGTAGTATAATCGGCAGGGGACCCCCCAATGAGCAGTTCTTC
V: TRBV19
size: NA
D: NA
J: TRBJ2-1

CDR3: CASSFVGDPDTQYF
DNA: TGTGCCAGCAGTTTTGTAGGCGACCCAGATACGCAGTATTTT
V: TRBV27
size: NA
D: NA
J: TRBJ2-3

CDR3: CAGSSTWGWYF
DNA: TGTGCCGGCAGCTCCACGTGGGGGTGGTACTTC
V: TRBV7-2
size: NA
D: NA
J: TRBJ2-7

CDR3: CASSHRGLGTGELFF
DNA: TGTGCCAGCAGCCACAGGGGGCTCGGCACCGGGGAGCTGTTTTTT
V: TRBV3-1
size: NA
D: TRBD1
J: TRBJ2-2

CDR3: CSASDATGARNTIYF
DNA: TGCAGTGCTAGTGACGCGACAGGGGCTAGGAACACCATATATTTT
V: TRBV20-1
size: NA
D: TRBD1
J: TRBJ1-3

CDR3: CSVSEGTTGYGYTF
DNA: TGCAGCGTTTCAGAGGGGACAACAGGCTATGGCTACACCTTC
V: TRBV29-1
size: NA
D: NA
J: TRBJ1-2

CDR3: CATGTAHNEQFF
DNA: TGTGCCACCGGGACAGCCCACAATGAGCAGTTCTTC
V: TRBV15
size: NA
D: TRBD1
J: TRBJ2-1

CDR3: CASSGRTAESQPQHF
DNA: TGTGCCAGCAGCGGAAGGACAGCAGAATCTCAGCCCCAGCATTTT
V: TRBV6-2/TRBV6-3
size: NA
D: NA
J: TRBJ1-5

CDR3: CSAPRSDRVQETQYF
DNA: TGCAGTGCTCCGCGATCGGACAGGGTCCAAGAGACCCAGTACTTC
V: TRBV20-1
size: NA
D: TRBD1
J: TRBJ2-5

CDR3: CASTAPSSYEQYF
DNA: TGTGCCAGCACCGCCCCTAGTTCCTACGAGCAGTACTTC
V: TRBV6-5
size: NA
D: NA
J: TRBJ2-7

CDR3: CSVGGTEQYF
DNA: TGCAGCGTTGGGGGGACCGAGCAGTACTTC
V: TRBV29-1
size: many
D: NA
J: TRBJ2-7

CDR3: CASSPPKQAYFNSSYEQYF
DNA: TGTGCCAGCAGCCCTCCGAAACAGGCGTACTTTAACTCTTCCTACGAGCAGTACTTC
V: TRBV21-1
size: NA
D: NA
J: TRBJ2-7

CDR3: CASSRTWDSGNEQFF
DNA: TGCGCCAGCAGCCGAACCTGGGACAGTGGGAATGAGCAGTTCTTC
V: TRBV4-3
size: NA
D: TRBD1
J: TRBJ2-1

CDR3: CAIMPTSGSYNEQFF
DNA: TGTGCCATCATGCCGACTAGCGGATCCTACAATGAGCAGTTCTTC
V: TRBV6-5
size: NA
D: TRBD2
J: TRBJ2-1

CDR3: CSARTSPGLAGDEQFF
DNA: TGCAGTGCTAGGACGTCACCGGGACTAGCGGGGGATGAGCAGTTCTTC
V: TRBV20-1
size: few
D: TRBD2
J: TRBJ2-1

CDR3: CASSQGVPGTEAFF
DNA: TGTGCCAGCAGCCAAGGGGTCCCGGGCACTGAAGCTTTCTTT
V: TRBV4-2
size: few
D: NA
J: TRBJ1-1

CDR3: CASSFHREFHEQYF
DNA: TGTGCCAGCAGTTTCCACAGGGAGTTTCACGAGCAGTACTTC
V: TRBV27
size: NA
D: NA
J: TRBJ2-7

CDR3: CASSRDMVTDTQYF
DNA: TGCGCCAGCAGCCGGGACATGGTCACAGATACGCAGTATTTT
V: TRBV5-1
size: NA
D: NA
J: TRBJ2-3

CDR3: CASSRAAHNQPQHF
DNA: TGTGCCAGCAGCAGGGCTGCCCACAATCAGCCCCAGCATTTT
V: TRBV6-1
size: NA
D: NA
J: TRBJ1-5

CDR3: CASSRGMVDATDTQYF
DNA: TGTGCCAGCAGCCGCGGAATGGTGGACGCCACAGATACGCAGTATTTT
V: TRBV27
size: NA
D: NA
J: TRBJ2-3

CDR3: CASSLAGGLNIQYF
DNA: TGTGCCAGCAGTTTAGCGGGGGGGCTAAACATTCAGTACTTC
V: TRBV28
size: NA
D: TRBD2
J: TRBJ2-4

CDR3: CASSPGTGKSQPQHF
DNA: TGTGCCAGCAGCCCAGGGACAGGGAAATCTCAGCCCCAGCATTTT
V: TRBV7-6
size: NA
D: TRBD1
J: TRBJ1-5

CDR3: CASMIPVSYEQYF
DNA: TGTGCCAGCATGATTCCGGTTTCCTACGAGCAGTACTTC
V: TRBV14
size: NA
D: NA
J: TRBJ2-7

CDR3: CASSPPLRYGATGRGYTF
DNA: TGTGCCAGCAGCCCCCCACTGAGGTACGGGGCTACTGGGCGAGGCTACACCTTC
V: TRBV3-1
size: NA
D: NA
J: TRBJ1-2

CDR3: CASSSGTGDTSEKLFF
DNA: TGTGCCAGCAGCTCTGGGACAGGGGACACGAGTGAAAAACTGTTTTTT
V: TRBV6-5
size: few
D: TRBD1
J: TRBJ1-4

CDR3: CASSPSGDFMNTEAFF
DNA: TGTGCCAGCAGCCCCAGCGGGGATTTCATGAACACTGAAGCTTTCTTT
V: TRBV11-2
size: few
D: NA
J: TRBJ1-1

CDR3: CASTDRDEAFF
DNA: TGTGCCAGCACCGACAGGGATGAAGCTTTCTTT
V: TRBV7-2
size: many
D: TRBD1
J: TRBJ1-1

CDR3: CASSPDGYSYEQYF
DNA: TGTGCCAGCAGCCCGGACGGATACTCCTACGAGCAGTACTTC
V: TRBV5-5
size: NA
D: NA
J: TRBJ2-7

CDR3: CASSQDPGQQETQYF
DNA: TGCGCCAGCAGCCAAGACCCGGGACAGCAAGAGACCCAGTACTTC
V: TRBV4-1
size: few
D: TRBD1
J: TRBJ2-5

CDR3: CSAPRTGELFF
DNA: TGCAGTGCTCCACGCACCGGGGAGCTGTTTTTT
V: TRBV20-1
size: NA
D: NA
J: TRBJ2-2

CDR3: CASSTRTPDGAPLHF
DNA: TGTGCCAGCAGCACACGGACGCCCGATGGGGCACCCCTCCACTTT
V: TRBV6-5
size: NA
D: NA
J: TRBJ1-6

CDR3: CASSQNSYWDEQFF
DNA: TGTGCCAGCTCACAGAACTCCTATTGGGATGAGCAGTTCTTC
V: TRBV6-4
size: once
D: NA
J: TRBJ2-1

CDR3: CASSLFGGLVKETQYF
DNA: TGTGCCAGCAGCTTATTCGGGGGCCTAGTGAAGGAGACCCAGTACTTC
V: TRBV7-2
size: NA
D: NA
J: TRBJ2-5

CDR3: CASSRGGQVTSEQFF
DNA: TGTGCCAGCAGCCGCGGCGGGCAGGTCACCAGTGAGCAGTTCTTC
V: TRBV6-2/TRBV6-3
size: NA
D: NA
J: TRBJ2-1

CDR3: CASSAQVSSGGRRETQYF
DNA: TGCGCCAGCAGCGCGCAAGTTTCTAGCGGGGGGCGGAGGGAGACCCAGTACTTC
V: TRBV4-1
size: NA
D: TRBD2
J: TRBJ2-5

CDR3: CASSFYREGETQYF
DNA: TGCGCCAGCAGCTTCTACAGGGAGGGCGAGACCCAGTACTTC
V: TRBV5-1
size: NA
D: NA
J: TRBJ2-5

CDR3: CASSFASGGEFQETQYF
DNA: TGTGCCAGCAGTTTTGCCAGCGGGGGGGAATTTCAAGAGACCCAGTACTTC
V: TRBV12-3/TRBV12-4
size: few
D: TRBD2
J: TRBJ2-5

CDR3: CASLLAGKKTDTQYF
DNA: TGTGCCAGCTTACTAGCGGGGAAGAAGACAGATACGCAGTATTTT
V: TRBV27
size: few
D: TRBD2
J: TRBJ2-3

CDR3: CASSPRPSGGASSDTQYF
DNA: TGTGCCAGCAGCCCACGCCCTAGCGGGGGGGCGTCGTCAGATACGCAGTATTTT
V: TRBV7-2
size: few
D: TRBD2
J: TRBJ2-3

CDR3: CASRPDTYGYTF
DNA: TGTGCCAGCAGACCGGACACCTATGGCTACACCTTC
V: TRBV2
size: few
D: NA
J: TRBJ1-2

CDR3: CASSRSYNEQFF
DNA: TGTGCCAGCAGCCGCTCCTACAATGAGCAGTTCTTC
V: TRBV7-2
size: many
D: NA
J: TRBJ2-1

CDR3: CASSFMTGIDGYTF
DNA: TGTGCCAGCAGCTTTATGACAGGGATAGATGGCTACACCTTC
V: TRBV7-6
size: NA
D: TRBD1
J: TRBJ1-2

CDR3: CSVRVAQQGGANVLTF
DNA: TGCAGCGTTCGTGTGGCGCAGCAAGGGGGGGCCAACGTCCTGACTTTC
V: TRBV29-1
size: NA
D: NA
J: TRBJ2-6

CDR3: CASGLGYEQYF
DNA: TGTGCTAGTGGTTTGGGCTACGAGCAGTACTTC
V: TRBV12-5
size: many
D: NA
J: TRBJ2-7

CDR3: CSATGLAGGSTDTQYF
DNA: TGCAGTGCTACGGGACTAGCGGGGGGGAGCACAGATACGCAGTATTTT
V: TRBV20-1
size: NA
D: TRBD2
J: TRBJ2-3